A selection of T cell receptor beta chains follows, all from one sample in a study of CD8+ T cells in alopecia areata. Only in-frame clones appear in the TCRdb table, and some are missing; sequencing was by immunoSEQ multiplex PCR. The sample lists about 190,000 clones; 60% were seen once. This material consisted of CD4+ T cells sorted from blood, taken at week 24, from a patient treated with tofacitinib. Source of these receptors: a human donor with alopecia areata. Both conserved end residues are part of each CDR3. The D gene is left open where the match is weak. Not every row has a clone size; where given, it reads once, few, many or a size class.

size | J | V | D | CDR3 | DNA
NA | TRBJ2-2 | TRBV30 | NA | CAWSGLAATGELFF | TGTGCCTGGAGTGGGCTAGCTGCCACCGGGGAGCTGTTTTTT
few | TRBJ1-6 | TRBV30 | NA | CAWSSGRLDYNSPLHF | TGTGCCTGGAGCTCGGGGCGGCTGGATTATAATTCACCCCTCCACTTT
NA | TRBJ2-5 | TRBV30 | NA | CAWGEGTQYF | TGTGCCTGGGGCGAAGGGACCCAGTACTTC
many | TRBJ1-4 | TRBV12-5 | NA | CASGLDLNEKLFF | TGTGCTAGTGGTTTGGACCTTAATGAAAAACTGTTTTTT
few | TRBJ2-3 | TRBV14 | TRBD2 | CASSPRDYKDTQYF | TGTGCCAGCAGCCCCCGGGACTACAAAGATACGCAGTATTTT
once | TRBJ2-2 | TRBV5-1 | TRBD2 | CASSSRPGLAVTGELFF | TGCGCCAGCAGCTCCCGACCGGGACTAGCGGTTACCGGGGAGCTGTTTTTT
NA | TRBJ2-5 | TRBV7-3 | NA | CASSLPPRAETQYF | TGTGCCAGCAGCTTACCCCCCAGGGCGGAGACCCAGTACTTC
NA | TRBJ2-7 | TRBV30 | NA | CAWSIEQGGEQYF | TGTGCCTGGAGTATTGAACAGGGCGGCGAGCAGTACTTC
NA | TRBJ1-5 | TRBV29-1 | NA | CSVGGSSNQPQHF | TGCAGCGTGGGAGGATCTAGCAATCAGCCCCAGCATTTT
NA | TRBJ2-5 | TRBV6-1 | NA | CASSEVGSQETQYF | TGTGCCAGCAGTGAAGTCGGGTCTCAAGAGACCCAGTACTTC
NA | TRBJ1-2 | TRBV6-1 | TRBD1 | CASSERTGGAGYGYTF | TGTGCCAGCAGTGAACGGACAGGGGGCGCCGGCTATGGCTACACCTTC
NA | TRBJ2-1 | TRBV9 | NA | CASSVGLAFSYNEQFF | TGTGCCAGCAGCGTAGGTCTAGCGTTCTCCTACAATGAGCAGTTCTTC
few | TRBJ1-2 | TRBV6-5 | NA | CASSRGPATNYGYTF | TGTGCCAGCAGTCGCGGGCCGGCAACTAACTATGGCTACACCTTC
many | TRBJ2-7 | TRBV29-1 | NA | CSVLTGVSSSYEQYF | TGCAGCGTGCTAACAGGAGTTTCCTCTTCCTACGAGCAGTACTTC
few | TRBJ1-1 | TRBV6-1 | NA | CASSPNGPPGAFF | TGTGCCAGCAGTCCAAATGGTCCTCCAGGTGCTTTCTTT
few | TRBJ2-2 | TRBV7-3 | NA | CASSPLTWTGGMNTGELFF | TGTGCCAGCAGCCCACTGACATGGACAGGAGGGATGAACACCGGGGAGCTGTTTTTT
NA | TRBJ2-1 | TRBV29-1 | NA | CSVVGSYNEQFF | TGCAGCGTAGTCGGCTCCTACAATGAGCAGTTCTTC
few | TRBJ2-5 | TRBV10-3 | TRBD1 | CATLRDRGSQETQYF | TGTGCCACCCTCCGGGACAGGGGCTCCCAAGAGACCCAGTACTTC
NA | TRBJ2-3 | TRBV30 | NA | CAWTGLTRPGDTQYF | TGTGCCTGGACTGGCCTTACACGACCGGGGGATACGCAGTATTTT
NA | TRBJ1-2 | TRBV7-9 | NA | CASSLEAVDYGYTF | TGTGCCAGCAGCTTAGAGGCGGTGGACTATGGCTACACCTTC
few | TRBJ2-6 | TRBV29-1 | NA | CSARVADKHSGANVLTF | TGCAGCGCCCGAGTAGCGGACAAGCACTCTGGGGCCAACGTCCTGACTTTC
NA | TRBJ2-7 | TRBV7-2 | NA | CASSLNRDEQYF | TGTGCCAGCAGCTTAAACAGGGACGAGCAGTACTTC
NA | TRBJ2-7 | TRBV29-1 | NA | CSVGRRESYEQYF | TGCAGCGTTGGTCGGCGGGAATCCTACGAGCAGTACTTC
few | TRBJ2-7 | TRBV2 | NA | CASSSEVYEQYF | TGTGCCAGCAGTTCAGAGGTTTACGAGCAGTACTTC
NA | TRBJ2-3 | TRBV5-1 | NA | CASSARGTDTQYF | TGCGCCAGCAGCGCAAGGGGCACAGATACGCAGTATTTT
NA | TRBJ2-3 | TRBV18 | NA | CASSPGEAPDTQYF | TGTGCCAGCTCACCGGGGGAGGCTCCAGATACGCAGTATTTT
NA | TRBJ1-1 | TRBV30 | TRBD1 | CAWSPKKGTANTEAFF | TGTGCCTGGAGTCCCAAAAAGGGGACAGCGAACACTGAAGCTTTCTTT
NA | TRBJ1-6 | TRBV6-1 | NA | CASRAGNSPLHF | TGTGCCAGCAGGGCCGGGAATTCACCCCTCCACTTT
NA | TRBJ2-5 | TRBV29-1 | NA | CSAEGGTWGPQETQYF | TGCAGCGCCGAAGGGGGGACTTGGGGGCCCCAAGAGACCCAGTACTTC
NA | TRBJ2-7 | TRBV6-6 | NA | CASRARQAPGGEQYF | TGTGCCAGCAGAGCAAGACAGGCCCCCGGGGGCGAGCAGTACTTC
few | TRBJ2-7 | TRBV4-1 | TRBD1 | CASSHGQGVFYEQYF | TGCGCCAGCAGCCACGGACAGGGGGTTTTTTACGAGCAGTACTTC
NA | TRBJ1-1 | TRBV5-1 | NA | CASSLGGVNTEAFF | TGCGCCAGCAGCTTAGGCGGCGTAAACACTGAAGCTTTCTTT
NA | TRBJ1-5 | TRBV30 | NA | CAWSGSSNQPQHF | TGTGCCTGGAGTGGGTCTTCCAATCAGCCCCAGCATTTT
few | TRBJ1-5 | TRBV19 | NA | CASSSGILSNQPQHF | TGTGCCAGTAGTTCAGGGATTTTAAGCAATCAGCCCCAGCATTTT
NA | TRBJ1-6 | TRBV27 | NA | CASSFARAQNSPLHF | TGTGCCAGCAGTTTCGCCCGGGCACAGAATTCACCCCTCCACTTT
few | TRBJ2-1 | TRBV20-1 | NA | CSASTDEQFF | TGCAGTGCTAGTACCGATGAGCAGTTCTTC
few | TRBJ1-2 | TRBV6-1 | NA | CASSDNRVYGYTF | TGTGCCAGCAGTGATAACAGAGTCTATGGCTACACCTTC
NA | TRBJ2-2 | TRBV29-1 | NA | CSVALTLTGELFF | TGCAGCGTTGCACTAACCCTCACCGGGGAGCTGTTTTTT
few | TRBJ2-7 | TRBV29-1 | NA | CSVAEGEPFYEQYF | TGCAGCGTTGCGGAAGGGGAGCCATTCTACGAGCAGTACTTC
NA | TRBJ1-4 | TRBV6-5 | TRBD1 | CASSYSQGLGEKLFF | TGTGCCAGCAGTTACTCACAGGGGTTGGGTGAAAAACTGTTTTTT
NA | TRBJ2-3 | TRBV7-2 | NA | CASSLVSAGTDTQYF | TGTGCCAGCAGCTTAGTGTCAGCTGGCACAGATACGCAGTATTTT
few | TRBJ1-4 | TRBV9 | TRBD1 | CASSGTGFGEKLFF | TGTGCCAGCAGCGGGACAGGGTTCGGTGAAAAACTGTTTTTT
NA | TRBJ2-3 | TRBV30 | TRBD2 | CALTSGATDTQYF | TGTGCCTTAACTAGCGGGGCCACAGATACGCAGTATTTT
NA | TRBJ1-1 | TRBV19 | NA | CASSILKGSATEAFF | TGTGCCAGTAGTATTTTGAAGGGGTCGGCCACTGAAGCTTTCTTT
NA | TRBJ2-5 | TRBV5-6 | NA | CASSPAGLIQETQYF | TGTGCCAGCAGCCCGGCCGGACTAATTCAAGAGACCCAGTACTTC
NA | TRBJ1-2 | TRBV25-1 | NA | CASSGGQGGYTF | TGTGCCAGCAGTGGGGGTCAGGGAGGCTACACCTTC
NA | TRBJ2-1 | TRBV9 | TRBD1 | CASSARTGDSYNEQFF | TGTGCCAGCAGCGCTCGGACAGGGGACTCCTACAATGAGCAGTTCTTC
few | TRBJ1-1 | TRBV27 | NA | CASSFTGLGGTEAFF | TGTGCCAGCAGTTTCACGGGACTAGGGGGGACTGAAGCTTTCTTT
few | TRBJ1-2 | TRBV4-1 | NA | CASSLSEGNYTF | TGCGCCAGCAGCCTCTCAGAGGGTAACTACACCTTC
NA | TRBJ1-2 | TRBV19 | TRBD1 | CASVSGQLNFGGYTF | TGTGCCAGCGTATCGGGACAGCTGAACTTCGGTGGCTACACCTTC
NA | TRBJ1-5 | TRBV29-1 | TRBD1 | CSVGQGGGNQPQHF | TGCAGCGTTGGACAGGGGGGCGGAAATCAGCCCCAGCATTTT
NA | TRBJ1-2 | TRBV29-1 | NA | CSAHLQGYGYTF | TGCAGCGCCCATCTCCAGGGGTATGGCTACACCTTC
few | TRBJ2-1 | TRBV29-1 | TRBD2 | CSVSLAGGNRNEQFF | TGCAGCGTGTCTCTAGCGGGGGGGAATCGGAATGAGCAGTTCTTC
many | TRBJ1-3 | TRBV25-1 | NA | CASSEYSLGGYGNTIYF | TGTGCCAGCAGTGAATATTCCCTTGGTGGGTATGGAAACACCATATATTTT
NA | TRBJ2-2 | TRBV30 | NA | CAWSRGGGHTGELFF | TGTGCCTGGAGTAGAGGAGGGGGTCACACCGGGGAGCTGTTTTTT
NA | TRBJ2-5 | TRBV5-1 | NA | CASSPQQLGQETQYF | TGCGCCAGCAGCCCACAGCAGCTGGGCCAAGAGACCCAGTACTTC
NA | TRBJ2-1 | TRBV30 | NA | CAWGGDPYNEQFF | TGTGCCTGGGGAGGGGACCCTTACAATGAGCAGTTCTTC
NA | TRBJ2-3 | TRBV7-3 | NA | CASSLNPGATSTDTQYF | TGTGCCAGCAGCTTAAATCCGGGGGCGACTAGCACAGATACGCAGTATTTT
once | TRBJ2-7 | TRBV5-1 | TRBD1 | CASSSGQEESYEQYF | TGCGCCAGCAGCTCAGGACAGGAAGAATCCTACGAGCAGTACTTC